This TCR beta chain was sequenced during a study of cytomegalovirus exposure and HLA in healthy donors. Study-wide background: Of about 390 genotyped donors, roughly 76% grouped in the Caucasian-associated ancestry cluster. Study-level results: Within an earlier analysis, most TCR beta V segments proved productive either about 87% or about 30% of the time. A highly shared variant cluster was judged a likely technical artifact.

V was clipped by 6 bases and J by 8 bases, with 16 bases between them. Germline values: CDR1 LGHNA, CDR2 YSLEER. CDR3 length: 14 residues. Concerning this clone itself: What it binds is not known.

The primer mix had 60 Vbeta and 13 Jbeta primers. Some clones are missing from TCRdb's copy, which holds only in-frame ones; the method was immunoSEQ multiplex PCR. Among about 160,000 clones listed, 80% to 85% were seen once. Whereas donors were nominally healthy upon sampling, unrecorded immune exposures were probable. V and J are TRBV4-3 and TRBJ1-4; D is uncertain. Sequenced sample: PBMCs. This TCR was recovered from a male donor in good health and CMV-seropositive. CDR3 sequence: CASSEDREREKLFF. The CDR3 DNA is TGCGCCAGCAGTGAAGACCGGGAACGAGAAAAACTGTTTTTT.